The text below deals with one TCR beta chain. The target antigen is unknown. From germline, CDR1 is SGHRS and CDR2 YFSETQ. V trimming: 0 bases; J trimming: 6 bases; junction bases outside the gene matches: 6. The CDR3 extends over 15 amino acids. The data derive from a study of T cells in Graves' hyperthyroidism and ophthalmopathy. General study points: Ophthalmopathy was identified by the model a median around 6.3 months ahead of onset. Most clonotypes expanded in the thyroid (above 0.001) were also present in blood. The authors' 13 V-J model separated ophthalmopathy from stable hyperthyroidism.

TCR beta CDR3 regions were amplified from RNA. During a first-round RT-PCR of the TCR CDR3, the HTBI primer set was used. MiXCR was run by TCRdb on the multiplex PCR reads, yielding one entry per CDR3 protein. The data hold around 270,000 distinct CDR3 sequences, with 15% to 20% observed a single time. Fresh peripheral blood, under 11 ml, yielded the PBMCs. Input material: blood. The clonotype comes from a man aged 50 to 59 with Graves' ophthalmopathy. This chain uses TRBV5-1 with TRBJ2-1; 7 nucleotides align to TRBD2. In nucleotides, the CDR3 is TGCGCCAGCAGCTTGGGGGGGGAGGGCCCCAATGAGCAGTTCTTC. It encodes CASSLGGEGPNEQFF. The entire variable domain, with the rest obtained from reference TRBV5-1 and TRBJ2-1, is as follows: KAGVTQTPRYLIKTRGQQVTLSCSPISGHRSVSWYQQTPGQGLQFLFEYFSETQRNKGNFPGRFSGRQFSNSRSEMNVSTLELGDSALYLCASSLGGEGPNEQFFGPGTRLTVL.